This T cell receptor (beta chain) was sequenced in a study of regulatory T cells in long-lasting Graves disease. The time point: persistent/refractory GD, antithyroid drugs over 5 years with positive TRAb. There was RNA extracted from PBMCs, and the TCR library was made from it. This clonotype was detected only a few times. Relying on iRepertoire HTBI primers and Arm-PCR of CDR3 regions, the team built TCR beta libraries. Authors' analysis steps: Spanning all samples, the identified segments comprised around 64 TRBV and approximately 15 TRBJ. TCRdb recomputed calls from the multiplex PCR reads with MiXCR, one row per CDR3 protein. These V and J calls originate from TCRdb's pipeline instead of the authors' own analysis. This sample has 700,000 or so distinct CDR3 sequences, with about 30% found just once. The TCR originated in a female donor with Graves disease. This specimen was peripheral blood mononuclear cells (PBMCs), taken when the disease was refractory, from a patient treated with antithyroid drugs.

In DNA, the CDR3 is TGTGCCAGCACCCCCTTGGGGGGGACCGGGGAGCTGTTTTTT. Its protein product is CASTPLGGTGELFF. The chain recombines TRBV27 with TRBJ2-2; TRBD2 agrees at 7 bases. Trimming took 7 bases from V and 5 from J; bases not matched to a gene: 7. This CDR3 region has 14 residues. Germline loops: CDR1 MNHEY, CDR2 SMNVEV (reference sequence).